This TCR beta chain was captured by sequencing in a study of T cell responses to AZD1222 COVID-19 vaccine. General study findings and limits: A mostly white British donor set with more females was recruited, and clonal diversity was possibly underestimated. Once two AZD1222 doses were given, Spike-specific TCR breadth and depth went up.

The table came from immunoSEQ multiplex PCR; TCRdb's copy has only in-frame clones and leaves some out. The table includes some 200,000 clones, about 93% detected once. This clone was picked up a small number of times. Antigen: not known. The CDR3 has 15 amino acids. Per the germline V gene, CDR1 is MGHRA and CDR2 is YSYEKL. The V end lost 0 bases, the J end lost 1 base, and 9 bases lay between the germline ends. The sequence was collected from an adult in good health. This rearrangement joins TRBV4-1 to TRBJ1-2; weak D call: TRBD1 (5 bases). Sample: peripheral blood, taken on day 0 of MenACWY control vaccination. CDR3 amino acids: CASSQEGTINYGYTF. The CDR3 coding sequence is TGCGCCAGCAGCCAAGAAGGGACTATTAACTATGGCTACACCTTC.